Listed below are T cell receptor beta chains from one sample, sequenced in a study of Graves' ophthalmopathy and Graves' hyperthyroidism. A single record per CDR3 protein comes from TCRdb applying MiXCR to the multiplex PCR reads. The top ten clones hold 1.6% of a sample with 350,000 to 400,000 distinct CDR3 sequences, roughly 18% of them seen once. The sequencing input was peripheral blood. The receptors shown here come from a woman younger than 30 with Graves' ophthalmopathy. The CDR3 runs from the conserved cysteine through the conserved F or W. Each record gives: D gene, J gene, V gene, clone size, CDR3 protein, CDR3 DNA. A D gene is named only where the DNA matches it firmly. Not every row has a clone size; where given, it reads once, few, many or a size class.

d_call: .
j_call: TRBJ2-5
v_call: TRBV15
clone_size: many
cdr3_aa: CATSRTGKETQYF
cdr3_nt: TGTGCCACCAGCAGAACGGGAAAAGAGACCCAGTACTTC

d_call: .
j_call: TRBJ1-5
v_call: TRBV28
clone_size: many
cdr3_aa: CASEGRLNQPQHF
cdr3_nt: TGTGCCAGCGAAGGGCGGTTGAATCAGCCCCAGCATTTT

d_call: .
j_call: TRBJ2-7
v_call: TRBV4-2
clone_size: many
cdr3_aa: CASSQEAGDLSSYEQYF
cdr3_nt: TGTGCCAGCAGCCAAGAAGCCGGGGATCTAAGCTCCTACGAGCAGTACTTC

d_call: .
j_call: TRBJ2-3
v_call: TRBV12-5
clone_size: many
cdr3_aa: CASGLLEARDTQYF
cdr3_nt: TGTGCTAGTGGTTTGCTGGAGGCAAGAGATACGCAGTATTTT

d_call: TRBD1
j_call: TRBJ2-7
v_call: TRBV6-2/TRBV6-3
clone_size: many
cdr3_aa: CASSGWDSSYEQYF
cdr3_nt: TGTGCCAGCAGTGGTTGGGACAGCTCCTACGAGCAGTACTTC

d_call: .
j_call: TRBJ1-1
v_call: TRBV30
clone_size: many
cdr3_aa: CAWKRGGTEAFF
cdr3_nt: TGTGCCTGGAAACGGGGGGGCACTGAAGCTTTCTTT

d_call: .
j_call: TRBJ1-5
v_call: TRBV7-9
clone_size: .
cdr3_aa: CASSPSGRGHQPQHF
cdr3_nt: TGTGCCAGCAGCCCGTCGGGAAGGGGTCATCAGCCCCAGCATTTT

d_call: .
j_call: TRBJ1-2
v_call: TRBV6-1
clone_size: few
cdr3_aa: CASSVGRGNYGYTF
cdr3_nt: TGTGCCAGCAGTGTGGGGCGGGGGAACTATGGCTACACCTTC

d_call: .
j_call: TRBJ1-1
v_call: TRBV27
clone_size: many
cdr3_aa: CASSLARRMNTEAFF
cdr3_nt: TGTGCCAGCAGTTTAGCTAGACGGATGAACACTGAAGCTTTCTTT

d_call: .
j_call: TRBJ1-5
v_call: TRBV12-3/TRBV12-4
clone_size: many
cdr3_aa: CASRLDRTREYRNQPQHF
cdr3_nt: TGTGCCAGCAGGTTAGACAGGACCCGGGAGTATAGGAATCAGCCCCAGCATTTT

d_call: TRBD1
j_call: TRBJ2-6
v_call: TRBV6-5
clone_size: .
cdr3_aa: CASSYSTGSGANVLTF
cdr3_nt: TGTGCCAGCAGTTACTCGACAGGGAGCGGGGCCAACGTCCTGACTTTC

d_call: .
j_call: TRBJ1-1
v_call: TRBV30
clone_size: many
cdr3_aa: CAWTRTEAFF
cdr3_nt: TGTGCCTGGACCCGCACTGAAGCTTTCTTT

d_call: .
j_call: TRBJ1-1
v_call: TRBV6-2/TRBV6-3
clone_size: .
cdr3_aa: CASRTPPRATMNTEAFF
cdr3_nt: TGTGCCAGCCGAACCCCACCCCGTGCAACCATGAACACTGAAGCTTTCTTT

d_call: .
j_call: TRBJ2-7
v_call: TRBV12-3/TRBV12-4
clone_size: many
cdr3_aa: CASSLTGLLYEQYF
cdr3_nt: TGTGCCAGCAGTTTAACTGGCCTCCTCTACGAGCAGTACTTC

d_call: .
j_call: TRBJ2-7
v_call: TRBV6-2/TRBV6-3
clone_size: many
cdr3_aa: CASSYGPTYEQYF
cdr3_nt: TGTGCCAGCAGTTACGGCCCCACCTACGAGCAGTACTTC

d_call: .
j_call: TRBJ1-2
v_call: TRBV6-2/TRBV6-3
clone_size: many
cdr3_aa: CASSYSAGQGGYTF
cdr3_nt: TGTGCCAGCAGTTACTCTGCGGGACAAGGTGGCTACACCTTC

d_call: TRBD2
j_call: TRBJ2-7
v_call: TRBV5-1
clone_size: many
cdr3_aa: CASSSARGDYEQYF
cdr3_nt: TGCGCCAGCAGCTCTGCCCGGGGGGACTACGAGCAGTACTTC